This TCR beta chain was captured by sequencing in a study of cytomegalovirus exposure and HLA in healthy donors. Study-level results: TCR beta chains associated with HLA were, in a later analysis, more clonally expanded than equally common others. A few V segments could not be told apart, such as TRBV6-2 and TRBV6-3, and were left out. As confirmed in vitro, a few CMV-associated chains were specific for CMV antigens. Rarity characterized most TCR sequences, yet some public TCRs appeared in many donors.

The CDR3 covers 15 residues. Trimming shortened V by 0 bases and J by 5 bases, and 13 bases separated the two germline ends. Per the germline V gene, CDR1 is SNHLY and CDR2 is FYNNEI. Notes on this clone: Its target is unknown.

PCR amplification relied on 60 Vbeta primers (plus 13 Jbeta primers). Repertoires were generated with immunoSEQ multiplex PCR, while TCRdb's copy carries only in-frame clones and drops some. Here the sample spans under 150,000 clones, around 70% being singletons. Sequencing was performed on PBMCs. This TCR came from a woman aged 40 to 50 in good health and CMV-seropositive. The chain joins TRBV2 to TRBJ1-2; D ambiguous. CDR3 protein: CASSEARQRIYGYTF. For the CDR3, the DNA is TGTGCCAGCAGTGAAGCCCGGCAGCGAATATATGGCTACACCTTC.